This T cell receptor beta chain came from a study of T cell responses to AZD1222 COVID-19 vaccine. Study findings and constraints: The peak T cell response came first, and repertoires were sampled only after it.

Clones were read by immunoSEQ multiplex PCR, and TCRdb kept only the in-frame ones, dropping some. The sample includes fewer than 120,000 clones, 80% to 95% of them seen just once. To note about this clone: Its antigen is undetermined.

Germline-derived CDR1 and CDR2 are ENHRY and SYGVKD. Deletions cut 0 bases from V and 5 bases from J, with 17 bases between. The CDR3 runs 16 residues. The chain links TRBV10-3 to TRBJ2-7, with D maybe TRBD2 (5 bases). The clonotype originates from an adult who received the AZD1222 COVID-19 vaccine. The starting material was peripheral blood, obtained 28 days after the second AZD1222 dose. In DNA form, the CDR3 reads TGTGCCATCAGTGAGTCGGAGGCAGGTTATGTAGACGAGCAGTACTTC. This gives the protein CAISESEAGYVDEQYF.